Listed here are 14 T cell receptor beta chains from one sample, sequenced in a study of blood T cells in healthy people across ages. Combining a sample-barcoded 5' primer with a J-beta primer mix, a second PCR ran for about 6 to 11 cycles. TCRdb recomputed calls from the 5' RACE reads with MiXCR, one row per CDR3 protein. Among 1,300,000 or so distinct CDR3 sequences, 59% were seen once, and the ten largest hold 5.5% to 8%. The sample consisted of blood. The source is a man between 18 and 29 years old in good health.

In its sample, this clonotype was seen a few times. The chain links TRBV28 to TRBJ1-2; the match to TRBD1 covers 7 bases. The CDR3 has 14 amino acids. Trimming took 8 bases from V and 8 from J; bases not matched to a gene: 14. In germline, CDR1 is MDHEN, CDR2 SYDVKM. CDR3 nucleotides: TGTGCCAGCTCACCGGGACAGATCTCGCGCGGCTACACCTTC. Protein: CASSPGQISRGYTF.

This chain joins TRBV12-3 or TRBV12-4 and TRBJ2-3, with 8 bases identical to TRBD2. The CDR3 contains 18 residues. V lost 6 bases, J lost 2 bases, and 16 bases stayed unmatched. Written as DNA, the CDR3 is TGTGCCAGCAGCCGGGGGGGCGGGGGCCTCCGATACACAGATACGCAGTATTTT. As protein: CASSRGGGGLRYTDTQYF.

This clonotype was counted between two and nine times. The gene calls are TRBV4-1 and TRBJ2-7; 8 bases match TRBD1. From germline, CDR1 is MGHRA and CDR2 YSYEKL. The CDR3 loop spans 15 amino acids. The J segment lost 3 bases and the V segment lost 3 bases, leaving 7 bases of the junction unmatched. The CDR3 reads CASSHGQGVGYEQYF. CDR3 sequence (DNA): TGCGCCAGCAGCCATGGACAGGGTGTTGGCTACGAGCAGTACTTC.

The chain recombines TRBV4-2 with TRBJ2-5, with D perhaps assigned TRBD1 or TRBD2 (6 bases each). Germline V CDR1 and CDR2: LGHNA, YNFKEQ. V was trimmed by 2 bases and J by 11 bases, leaving 18 bases between them. The CDR3 consists of 14 residues. The CDR3 reads CASSQSADRGEQYF. Written as DNA, the CDR3 is TGTGCCAGCAGCCAATCGGCTGATAGGGGGGAGCAGTACTTC.

The V and J genes are TRBV20-1 and TRBJ2-1, with D perhaps matching TRBD2 (5 bases). Germline values: CDR1 DFQATT, CDR2 SNEGSKA (reference sequence). The CDR3 is 15 residues long. Deletions cut 6 bases from V and 10 bases from J, with 25 bases between. CDR3 coding DNA: TGCAGTGCCGGCGGAGGCACCCCGGCTTCCTACGAGCAGTTCTTC. Translation: CSAGGGTPASYEQFF.

This clonotype was recorded a few times. The V gene is TRBV29-1, the J gene TRBJ2-7; 8 bases are a match to TRBD1. V was clipped by 4 bases and J by 1 base; unmatched bases: 9. Germline lookup yields CDR1 SQVTM and CDR2 ANQGSEA. The CDR3 has 15 residues. Here the CDR3 reads CSVALQDRESYEQYF. CDR3 nucleotide sequence: TGCAGCGTTGCACTGCAGGACAGGGAGTCCTACGAGCAGTACTTC.

The gene calls are TRBV29-1 and TRBJ1-1; no reliable D call. This CDR3 region has 11 residues. Deletions cut 5 bases from V and 4 bases from J, with 8 bases between. From germline, CDR1 is SQVTM and CDR2 ANQGSEA. The CDR3 DNA is TGCAGCGTTCTTGTGGGCACTGAAGCTTTCTTT. Translation gives CSVLVGTEAFF.

The chain recombines TRBV27 with TRBJ1-2; TRBD1 is a possible D gene (6 bases). From germline, CDR1 is MNHEY and CDR2 SMNVEV (reference sequence). The V gene lost 5 bases and the J gene lost 1 base, with 14 bases spanning the gap. This CDR3 spans 15 amino acids. This chain's CDR3 is CASSHNGQFNYGYTF. CDR3 bases: TGTGCCAGCAGTCATAACGGACAGTTTAACTATGGCTACACCTTC.

This clonotype was seen a handful of times. The CDR3 here is CSVEGTYSTDTQYF. CDR3 bases: TGCAGCGTTGAAGGGACGTATAGCACAGATACGCAGTATTTT. The chain employs TRBV29-1 and TRBJ2-3; D is unclear. CDR3 length: 14 amino acids. V was pared by 1 base and J by 0 bases, with 8 bases between. Germline loops: CDR1 SQVTM, CDR2 ANQGSEA.

This clonotype came up a few times. The chain combines TRBV4-2 with TRBJ1-1, with 9 bases aligning to TRBD1. The ends lost 4 bases at V and 4 bases at J; junction bases unmatched: 10. CDR1 LGHNA and CDR2 YNFKEQ come from the germline V gene. The CDR3 contains 16 residues. The CDR3 loop is CASSLHRGRSSTEAFF. The CDR3 DNA sequence: TGTGCCAGCAGCCTCCACAGGGGGCGAAGTAGCACTGAAGCTTTCTTT.

The rearrangement links TRBV5-1 to TRBJ2-5; 9 nucleotides agree with TRBD1. The CDR3 extends over 14 amino acids. CDR1 is SGHRS and CDR2 is YFSETQ in the germline V gene. Unmatched junction bases numbered 2, after V lost 3 bases and J lost 2 bases. CDR3 protein: CASSWTGEQETQYF. CDR3 sequence (DNA): TGCGCCAGCAGCTGGACAGGGGAGCAAGAGACCCAGTACTTC.

This rearrangement joins TRBV6-1 to TRBJ2-3; 8 bases map to TRBD2. Trimming took 5 bases from V and 3 from J; bases not matched to a gene: 22. Germline values: CDR1 MNHNS, CDR2 SASEGT. CDR3 length equals 20 residues. CDR3 bases: TGTGCCAGCAGTCCCCCGGGAGGGGGGGAGGTGGGAGTCTGGACAGATACGCAGTATTTT. Translated: CASSPPGGGEVGVWTDTQYF.

This clonotype appeared once. The V and J genes are TRBV12-3 or TRBV12-4 and TRBJ2-3; perhaps TRBD2 as D (6 bases). V lost 0 bases and J 0 bases, leaving 13 bases between the germline ends. This CDR3 has 17 amino acids. CDR3 residues: CASSLATAGPSTDTQYF. As DNA, the CDR3 is TGTGCCAGCAGTTTAGCGACGGCGGGGCCTAGCACAGATACGCAGTATTTT.

This clonotype occurred once. In nucleotides, the CDR3 is TGTGCCAGCAGCGTCCCCCGGGGACCGGGAGTGCAGTACTTC. It specifies CASSVPRGPGVQYF. The chain has TRBV28 and TRBJ2-7; a possible D gene is TRBD2 (6 bases). Germline CDR1 is MDHEN and CDR2 is SYDVKM. This CDR3 contains 14 residues. V gave up 6 bases and J gave up 9 bases, with 21 bases separating them.